This T cell receptor (beta chain) was identified during a study of shared clonotypes between healthy human individuals. Per the original methods: Junction-only immunoSEQ sequences carried no quality scores, so filtering differed. The data were produced by immunoSEQ multiplex PCR, yet TCRdb's version contains in-frame clones alone and is incomplete. V, J and clone size are taken as reported in that table, and D and trimming were inferred from the DNA itself. The profile shows approximately 340,000 clones, about 73% of them singletons. Whole-study findings and limits: With four donors compared, 4.5% to 6.5% of naive CD4 clonotypes were shared.

CDR1 SGHRS and CDR2 YFSETQ come from the germline V gene. V was trimmed by 1 base and J by 0 bases, leaving 14 bases between them. This CDR3 contains 17 residues. Details on this clone: Antigen unknown.

The chain carries TRBV5-1 and TRBJ2-1, with TRBD2 as a possible D gene (5 bases). Sequenced material: memory CD4+ T cells sorted from blood. The sample's subset: CD45RA-negative fraction. The origin of this receptor is a man aged 30 to 45 in good health. CDR3 DNA: TGCGCCAGCAGCTTGAGCGGCCTAGCAAGCTCCTACAATGAGCAGTTCTTC. Residues: CASSLSGLASSYNEQFF.